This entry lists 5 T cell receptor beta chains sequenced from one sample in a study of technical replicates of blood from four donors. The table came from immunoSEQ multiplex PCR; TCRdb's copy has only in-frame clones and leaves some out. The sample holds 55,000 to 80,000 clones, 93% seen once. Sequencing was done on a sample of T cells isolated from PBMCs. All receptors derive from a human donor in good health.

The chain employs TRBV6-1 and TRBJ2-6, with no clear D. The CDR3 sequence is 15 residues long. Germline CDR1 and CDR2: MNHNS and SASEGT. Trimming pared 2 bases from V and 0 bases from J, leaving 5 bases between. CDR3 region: CASSERVSGANVLTF. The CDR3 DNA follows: TGTGCCAGCAGTGAACGAGTCTCTGGGGCCAACGTCCTGACTTTC.

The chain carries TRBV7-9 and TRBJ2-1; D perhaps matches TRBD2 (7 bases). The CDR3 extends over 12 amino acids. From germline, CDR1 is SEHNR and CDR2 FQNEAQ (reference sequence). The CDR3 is CAIRYGGHEQFF. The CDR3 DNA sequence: TGTGCAATAAGATACGGGGGGCATGAGCAGTTCTTC.

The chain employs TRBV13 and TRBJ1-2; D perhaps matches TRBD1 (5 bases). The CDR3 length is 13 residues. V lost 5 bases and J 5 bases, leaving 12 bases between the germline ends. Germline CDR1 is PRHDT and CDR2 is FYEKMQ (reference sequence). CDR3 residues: CASSQGMGYGYTF. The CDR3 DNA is TGTGCCAGCAGCCAGGGTATGGGGTATGGCTACACCTTC.

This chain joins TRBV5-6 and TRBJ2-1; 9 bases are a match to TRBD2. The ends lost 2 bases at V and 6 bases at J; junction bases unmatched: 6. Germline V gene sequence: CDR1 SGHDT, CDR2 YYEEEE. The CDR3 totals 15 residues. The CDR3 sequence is CASSFWREGLNEQFF. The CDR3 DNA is TGTGCCAGCAGCTTTTGGCGGGAGGGCCTCAATGAGCAGTTCTTC.

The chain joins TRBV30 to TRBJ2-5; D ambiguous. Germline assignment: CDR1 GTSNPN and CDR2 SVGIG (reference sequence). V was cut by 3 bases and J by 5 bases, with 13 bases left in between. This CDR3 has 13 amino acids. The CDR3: CAWSQGWRETQYF. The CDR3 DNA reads TGTGCCTGGAGCCAAGGCTGGCGGGAGACCCAGTACTTC.